The 24 T cell receptor beta chains below all came from one sample that was sequenced in a study of cytomegalovirus exposure and HLA in healthy donors. PCR amplification relied on 60 Vbeta primers (plus 13 Jbeta primers). Assay used: immunoSEQ multiplex PCR; TCRdb lists only in-frame clones, some missing. This sample has about 110,000 clones, with 67% found just once. The sample taken for sequencing was PBMCs. The receptor set was obtained from a man between 18 and 35 years old in good health and CMV-seropositive.

The chain links TRBV6-7 to TRBJ2-5; tentatively, D is TRBD2 (8 bases). TRBV6-7 qualifies as an ORF whose function is uncertain. CDR3 size: 18 residues. V lost 2 bases and J lost 5, with 24 bases in between. The CDR3 here is CASSYQGVFGGAWETQYF. In nucleotides, the CDR3 is TGTGCCAGCAGTTACCAGGGGGTCTTCGGGGGGGCCTGGGAGACCCAGTACTTC.

This clone came up once. This rearrangement joins TRBV5-4 to TRBJ2-4; 9 positions match TRBD2. V shed 1 base and J 8 bases; nucleotides not matched to a gene: 7. The germline V gene encodes CDR1 SGHNT and CDR2 YYREEE (reference sequence). This CDR3 spans 15 amino acids. The CDR3 spells CASSLRIAGEDIQYF. In DNA, the CDR3 is TGTGCCAGCAGCTTGAGGATAGCGGGGGAGGACATTCAGTACTTC.

The chain links TRBV2 to TRBJ2-2; no clear D gene. The CDR3 has 12 amino acids. V shed 4 bases and J shed 8 bases, with 8 bases lying between them. Looked up from germline, CDR1 is SNHLY and CDR2 is FYNNEI. Here the CDR3 DNA reads TGTGCCAGCAGTGTCCTGTCGGGGGAGCTGTTTTTT. Translating it yields CASSVLSGELFF.

V gene TRBV9 combines with J gene TRBJ2-3; no reliable D call. Germline CDR1 is SGDLS and CDR2 is YYNGEE. The V end lost 3 bases, the J end lost 2 bases, and 16 bases lay between the germline ends. The CDR3 totals 16 residues. CDR3 in amino acids: CASSALNPGSTDTQYF. In nucleotides, the CDR3 is TGTGCCAGCAGCGCACTAAACCCCGGGTCCACAGATACGCAGTATTTT. Variable domain in full (rest from reference TRBV9 and TRBJ2-3): DSGVTQTPKHLITATGQRVTLRCSPRSGDLSVYWYQQSLDQGLQFLIQYYNGEERAKGNILERFSAQQFPDLHSELNLSSLELGDSALYFCASSALNPGSTDTQYFGPGTRLTVL.

This clone has a handful of counts. V usage is TRBV2 and J usage is TRBJ2-7, with D perhaps matching TRBD2 (5 bases). The germline CDR1 and CDR2 sequences are SNHLY and FYNNEI. This CDR3 spans 12 amino acids. The germline V and J ends were trimmed by 8 bases and 1 base, with 9 bases remaining between them. CDR3 residues: CASEGGSYEQYV. For the CDR3, the DNA is TGTGCCAGCGAGGGTGGGTCCTACGAGCAGTACGTC.

The gene calls are TRBV6-1 and TRBJ2-3, with D maybe TRBD2 (6 bases). Germline CDR1 MNHNS, CDR2 SASEGT. This CDR3 is 17 amino acids long. V was clipped by 2 bases and J by 1 base, with 16 bases between them. CDR3 nucleotide sequence: TGTGCCAGCAGTGAAATTGGAGGGATGATTGGCACAGATACGCAGTATTTT. This codes for CASSEIGGMIGTDTQYF.

The chain couples TRBV5-4 to TRBJ1-1; tentative D call: TRBD1 (6 bases). This CDR3 has 13 residues. Trimming took 6 bases from V and 1 from J, leaving 10 bases between them. The V gene's germline CDR1 is SGHNT and CDR2 YYREEE (reference sequence). CDR3 protein: CASNLQGNTEAFF. The CDR3 bases are TGTGCCAGCAACCTACAGGGGAACACTGAAGCTTTCTTT.

The chain joins TRBV2 to TRBJ1-1, with TRBD1 identical over 7 bases. With V trimmed by 6 bases and J by 0 bases, 4 bases remained unmatched. This CDR3 spans 14 amino acids. Germline assignment: CDR1 SNHLY and CDR2 FYNNEI. Here the CDR3 reads CASRTQGMNTEAFF. The CDR3 bases are TGTGCCAGCAGGACACAGGGGATGAACACTGAAGCTTTCTTT. The entire variable domain, with the rest obtained from reference TRBV2 and TRBJ1-1, is as follows: EPEVTQTPSHQVTQMGQEVILRCVPISNHLYFYWYRQILGQKVEFLVSFYNNEISEKSEIFDDQFSVERPDGSNFTLKIRSTKLEDSAMYFCASRTQGMNTEAFFGQGTRLTVV.

Regarding this clone: The sample has other DNA sequences that encode this CDR3 too. This chain uses TRBV1 with TRBJ2-7; the DNA was not compared with TRBD2, the D call given in the table. TRBV1 is tagged as a pseudogene. The CDR3 length is 16 residues. The CDR3 is CTSRHRTSGDPGAQYV. CDR3 DNA sequence: TGCACCAGCAGACATAGGACTAGCGGGGACCCAGGAGCGCAGTACGTC.

The rearrangement links TRBV6-6 to TRBJ2-3; 7 bases map to TRBD1. The germline CDR1 and CDR2 sequences are MNHNY and SVGAGI (reference sequence). V trimming: 2 bases; J trimming: 0 bases; junction bases outside the gene matches: 2. The CDR3 sequence is 15 residues long. The CDR3 DNA sequence: TGTGCCAGCAGTTACACAGGGGTTAGCACAGATACGCAGTATTTT. It yields the protein CASSYTGVSTDTQYF.

This chain uses TRBV4-1 with TRBJ2-3, with 8 bases fitting TRBD1. In germline, CDR1 is MGHRA, CDR2 YSYEKL. The CDR3 extends over 16 amino acids. V lost 0 bases to trimming and J lost 4 bases; unmatched junction nucleotides: 6. The CDR3 loop reads CASSQDPGQGSDTQYF. The CDR3 DNA sequence: TGCGCCAGCAGCCAAGATCCCGGACAGGGTTCAGATACGCAGTATTTT.

This clone was found once. The rearrangement links TRBV7-6 to TRBJ1-2; 9 nucleotides match TRBD1. V lost 5 bases, J lost 4 bases, and 8 bases stayed unmatched. The CDR3 has 15 amino acids. CDR1 is SGHVS, CDR2 FNYEAQ, per germline. CDR3 in amino acids: CASSQPGQGSYGYTF. The CDR3 DNA sequence: TGTGCCAGCAGCCAACCGGGACAGGGCTCCTATGGCTACACCTTC.

This clone was counted between two and nine times. The chain has TRBV29-1 and TRBJ2-2, with 8 positions matching TRBD1. CDR3 size: 13 residues. The trim removed 7 bases at V and 6 bases at J, leaving 7 bases unmatched. Germline lookup yields CDR1 SQVTM and CDR2 ANQGSEA. The CDR3: CSAQDRGAGELFF. Here the CDR3 DNA reads TGCAGCGCCCAAGACAGGGGCGCCGGGGAGCTGTTTTTT.

The chain recombines TRBV7-9 with TRBJ1-5; 9 nucleotides align to TRBD1. V was clipped by 1 base and J by 4 bases; unmatched bases: 2. This CDR3 is built from 15 residues. CDR1 is SEHNR, CDR2 FQNEAQ, per germline (reference sequence). The CDR3 nucleotides read TGTGCCAGCAGCTTAGTGGGGACAGGGAATCAGCCCCAGCATTTT. Amino acids: CASSLVGTGNQPQHF.

The rearrangement links TRBV6-6 to TRBJ1-2, with D tentatively TRBD1 (6 bases). Deletions cut 6 bases from V and 2 bases from J, with 7 bases between. CDR3 length: 12 amino acids. Germline values: CDR1 MNHNY, CDR2 SVGAGI (reference sequence). The CDR3 spells CASRTGNYGYTF. The CDR3 bases are TGTGCCAGCAGAACAGGGAACTATGGCTACACCTTC.

The V call is TRBV29-1, the J call TRBJ2-7; possible D gene TRBD1, 7 bases. Germline V lookup: CDR1 SQVTM, CDR2 ANQGSEA. Trimming removed 3 bases from V and 7 bases from J, with 13 bases in between. This CDR3 is built from 12 residues. The CDR3 DNA reads as TGCAGCGTTGATTCGGCAGGGGGGGAGCAGTACTTC. The encoded protein is CSVDSAGGEQYF.

J is TRBJ1-6 and V is TRBV5-4; TRBD1 aligns across 7 bases. The V and J ends lost 0 bases and 7 bases, in that order; junction bases with no gene match: 1. The CDR3 runs 14 residues. Germline-derived CDR1 and CDR2 are SGHNT and YYREEE (reference sequence). The DNA of the CDR3 is TGTGCCAGCAGCTTGGACAGGGGAAATTCACCCCTCCACTTT. Its protein product is CASSLDRGNSPLHF.

With respect to this clone: At one end, the junction sequence differs from germline, possibly due to a read error. V gene TRBV6-4 combines with J gene TRBJ2-2; D may be TRBD2 (5 bases). Germline V gene sequence: CDR1 MRHNA, CDR2 SNTAGT. The CDR3 extends over 13 amino acids. For the CDR3, the DNA is TGTGCCAGCCAAGGTTATAACACCGGGGAGCTGTCTTTT. Its protein is CASQGYNTGELSF.

This rearrangement joins TRBV15 to TRBJ1-4, with TRBD1 identical over 7 bases. The CDR3 consists of 14 residues. Germline CDR1 reads LNHNV; CDR2 reads YYDKDF (reference sequence). V shed 5 bases and J 6 bases; nucleotides not matched to a gene: 6. CDR3 region: CATSRDRVDEKLFF. CDR3 sequence (DNA): TGTGCCACCAGCCGCGACAGGGTTGATGAAAAACTGTTTTTT.

The chain combines TRBV9 with TRBJ2-7; 8 nucleotides agree with TRBD1. V shed 4 bases, J shed 1 base, and the junction held 7 bases outside the gene matches. Germline-derived CDR1 and CDR2 are SGDLS and YYNGEE. The CDR3 runs 15 residues. The CDR3 here is CASSPSGQGSYEQYF. The CDR3 bases are TGTGCCAGCAGCCCCTCAGGACAGGGATCCTACGAGCAGTACTTC.

This chain connects TRBV6-5 to TRBJ2-3, with TRBD1 matching over 9 bases. The V gene's germline CDR1 is MNHEY and CDR2 SVGAGI. V gave up 5 bases and J gave up 2 bases; unmatched junction bases: 5. This CDR3 spans 15 amino acids. The CDR3 loop reads CASSGRDRATDTQYF. The CDR3 DNA reads as TGTGCCAGCAGTGGCCGGGACAGGGCCACAGATACGCAGTATTTT.

The table lists this clone with a few counts. The rearrangement joins TRBV2 to TRBJ2-3, with TRBD2 matching 12 bases. Per germline, CDR1 SNHLY and CDR2 FYNNEI. CDR3 length equals 20 residues. V was clipped by 6 bases and J by 6 bases; unmatched bases: 22. DNA for the CDR3: TGTGCCAGCAGCGCCGACCTCCTAACTGGACTAGCGGGGTCATTGGATACGCAGTATTTT. The encoded protein is CASSADLLTGLAGSLDTQYF.

This rearrangement joins TRBV28 to TRBJ1-1, with 10 bases that match TRBD1. This CDR3 has 14 amino acids. V lost 6 bases, J lost 4 bases, and 5 bases stayed unmatched. Germline values: CDR1 MDHEN, CDR2 SYDVKM. CDR3 nucleotide sequence: TGTGCCAGCAGCCCGGGACAGGGGTTCACTGAAGCTTTCTTT. It translates to CASSPGQGFTEAFF.

This clone came up once. The chain uses TRBV6-1 and TRBJ1-2, with D possibly matching TRBD1 (5 bases). V was pared by 0 bases and J by 4 bases, with 15 bases between. The germline gives CDR1 MNHNS, CDR2 SASEGT. The CDR3 is made up of 16 amino acids. CDR3 nucleotide sequence: TGTGCCAGCAGTGAAGCTTGGAAGACAGAGCTCTATGGCTACACCTTC. Translating gives CASSEAWKTELYGYTF.